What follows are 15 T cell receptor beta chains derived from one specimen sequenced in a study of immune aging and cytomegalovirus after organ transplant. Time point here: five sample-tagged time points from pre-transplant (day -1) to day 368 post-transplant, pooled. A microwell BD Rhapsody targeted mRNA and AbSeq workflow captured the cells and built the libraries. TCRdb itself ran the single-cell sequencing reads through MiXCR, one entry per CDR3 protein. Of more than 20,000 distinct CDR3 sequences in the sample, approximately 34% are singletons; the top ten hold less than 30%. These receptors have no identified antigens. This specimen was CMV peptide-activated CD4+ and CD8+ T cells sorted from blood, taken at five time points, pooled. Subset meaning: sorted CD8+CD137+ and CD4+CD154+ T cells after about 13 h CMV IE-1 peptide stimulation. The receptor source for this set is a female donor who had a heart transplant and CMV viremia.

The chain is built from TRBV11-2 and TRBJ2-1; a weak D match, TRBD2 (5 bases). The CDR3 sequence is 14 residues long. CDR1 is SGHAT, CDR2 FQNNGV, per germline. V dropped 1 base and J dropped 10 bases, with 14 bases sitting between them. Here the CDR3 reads CASSLVFRRAEQFF. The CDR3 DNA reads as TGTGCCAGCAGCTTAGTGTTTCGGCGGGCCGAGCAGTTCTTC.

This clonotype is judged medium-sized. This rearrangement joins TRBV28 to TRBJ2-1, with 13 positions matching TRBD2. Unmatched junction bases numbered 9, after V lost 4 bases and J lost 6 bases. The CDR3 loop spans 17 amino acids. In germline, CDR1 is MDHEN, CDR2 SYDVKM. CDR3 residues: CASSSQTSGRRGNEQFF. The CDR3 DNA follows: TGTGCCAGCAGTTCCCAGACTAGCGGGAGGAGGGGCAATGAGCAGTTCTTC.

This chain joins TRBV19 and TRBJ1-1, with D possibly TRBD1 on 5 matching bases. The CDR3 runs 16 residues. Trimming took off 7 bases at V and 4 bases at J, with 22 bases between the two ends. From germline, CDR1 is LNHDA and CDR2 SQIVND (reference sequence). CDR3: CASTMGRRTRGTEAFF. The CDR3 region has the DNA TGTGCCAGTACTATGGGACGACGGACCCGGGGCACTGAAGCTTTCTTT.

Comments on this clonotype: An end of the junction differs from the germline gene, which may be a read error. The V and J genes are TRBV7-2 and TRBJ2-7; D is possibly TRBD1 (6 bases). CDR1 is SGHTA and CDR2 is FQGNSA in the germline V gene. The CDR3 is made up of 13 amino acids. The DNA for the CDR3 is TGTGCCAACAGCTTAGCCAGGGGTGGCGAGCAGTACTTC. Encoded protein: CANSLARGGEQYF.

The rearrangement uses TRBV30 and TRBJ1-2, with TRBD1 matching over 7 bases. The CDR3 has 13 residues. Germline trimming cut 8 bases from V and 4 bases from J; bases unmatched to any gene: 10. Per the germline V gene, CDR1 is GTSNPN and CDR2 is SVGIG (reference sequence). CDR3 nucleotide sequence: TGTGCCGCGAACCGGGACAGACCCTATGGCTACACCTTC. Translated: CAANRDRPYGYTF.

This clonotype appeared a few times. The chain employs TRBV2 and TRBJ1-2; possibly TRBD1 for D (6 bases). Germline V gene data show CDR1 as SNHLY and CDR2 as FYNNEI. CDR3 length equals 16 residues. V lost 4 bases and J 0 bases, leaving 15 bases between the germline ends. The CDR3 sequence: CASSGNRAGTNYGYTF. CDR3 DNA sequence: TGTGCCAGCAGTGGGAACAGGGCTGGTACTAACTATGGCTACACCTTC.

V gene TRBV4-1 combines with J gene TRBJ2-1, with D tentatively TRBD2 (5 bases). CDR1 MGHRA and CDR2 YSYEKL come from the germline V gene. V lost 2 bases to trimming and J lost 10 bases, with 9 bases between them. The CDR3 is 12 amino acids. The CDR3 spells CASSQILAEQFF. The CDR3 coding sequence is TGCGCCAGCAGCCAAATTTTAGCGGAGCAGTTCTTC.

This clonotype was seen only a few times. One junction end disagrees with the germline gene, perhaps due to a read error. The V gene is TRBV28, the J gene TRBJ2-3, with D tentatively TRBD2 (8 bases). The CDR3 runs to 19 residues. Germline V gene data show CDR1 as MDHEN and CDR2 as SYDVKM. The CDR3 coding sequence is TGTGCCAGCAGTGCCTACAATCCTCGGCTAGCGGGCGGGACAGATGCGCAGTATTTT. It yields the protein CASSAYNPRLAGGTDAQYF.

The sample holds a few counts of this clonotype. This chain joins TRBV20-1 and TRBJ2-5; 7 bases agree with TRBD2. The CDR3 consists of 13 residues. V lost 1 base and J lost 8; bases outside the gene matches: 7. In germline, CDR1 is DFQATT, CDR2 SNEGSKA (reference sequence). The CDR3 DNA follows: TGCAGTGCTAGAGTCCCTAGCGGAGGAACCCAGTACTTC. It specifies CSARVPSGGTQYF.

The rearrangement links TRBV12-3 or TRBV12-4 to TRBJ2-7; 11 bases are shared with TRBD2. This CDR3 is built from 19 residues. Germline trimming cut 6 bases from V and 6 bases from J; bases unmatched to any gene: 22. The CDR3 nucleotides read TGTGCCAGCAGGGAGCCTTGGCTAGCGGGAGGAGTTGATTGTCGCGAGCAGTACTTC. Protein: CASREPWLAGGVDCREQYF.

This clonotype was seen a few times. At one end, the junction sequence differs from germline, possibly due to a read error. The CDR3 reads CCVDTGRRRGYTF. In nucleotides, the CDR3 is TGCTGCGTCGACACCGGGCGCCGGCGCGGCTACACCTTC. This sequence joins TRBV29-1 and TRBJ1-2; unclear D gene. The CDR3 runs to 13 residues. The germline CDR1 and CDR2 sequences are SQVTM and ANQGSEA.

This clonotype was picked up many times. The CDR3 region is CASSQDWRYPWSGKETQYF. The CDR3 nucleotides are TGTGCCAGCAGCCAAGATTGGAGGTATCCATGGAGTGGAAAGGAGACCCAGTACTTC. The chain couples TRBV3-1 to TRBJ2-5, with a tentative D call TRBD2 (5 bases). Between the trimmed V and J ends, which lost 0 bases and 5 bases, there was a span of 25 bases. Germline CDR1 is LGHDT and CDR2 is YNNKEL (reference sequence). The CDR3 has 19 residues.

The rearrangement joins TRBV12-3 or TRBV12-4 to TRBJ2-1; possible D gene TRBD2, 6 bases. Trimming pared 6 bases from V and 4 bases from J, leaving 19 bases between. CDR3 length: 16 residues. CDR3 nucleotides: TGTGCCAGCAGCCCTGGAGGGGCGAGAACTTACAATGAGCAGTTCTTC. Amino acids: CASSPGGARTYNEQFF.

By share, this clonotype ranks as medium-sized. The CDR3 here is CASSYSPASLLWTDTQYF. CDR3 bases: TGTGCCAGCAGTTACTCCCCAGCCTCGCTACTATGGACAGATACGCAGTATTTT. This chain joins TRBV6-2 or TRBV6-3 and TRBJ2-3; D gene unclear. Deletions cut 0 bases from V and 3 bases from J, with 19 bases between. CDR3 length: 18 residues. CDR1 and CDR2 from the germline V gene are MNHEY and SVGEGT.

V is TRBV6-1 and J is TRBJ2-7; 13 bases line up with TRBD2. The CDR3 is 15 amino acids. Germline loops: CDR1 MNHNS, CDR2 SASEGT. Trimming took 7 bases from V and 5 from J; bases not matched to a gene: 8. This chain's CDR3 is CASIPRTSGSHEQYF. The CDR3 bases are TGTGCCAGCATCCCCCGGACTAGCGGGAGCCACGAGCAGTACTTC.